Below are 32 T cell receptor beta chains sequenced from a single sample in a study of blood T cells in healthy people across ages (dated by TCRdb to between 2014 and 2017). Receptors were amplified or captured by 5' RACE. The listed sequencing device is Illumina HiSeq 2500. A second PCR of about 6 to 11 cycles was run with a J-beta primer mix and a sample-barcoded 5' primer. TCRdb's own reprocessing of the public reads used fastp at Q25 and MiXCR and kept productive beta chains. Merged by CDR3 protein, the rows form single entries marked with the most common genes and DNA. Counted in this sample were 1.5 million to 2 million distinct CDR3 sequences; approximately 30% of them appeared once. Jointly, the top ten make up 7.7% of the sample. Sequenced: blood. The origin of the receptors is a woman aged 25 to 39 in good health.

The chain has TRBV6-1 and TRBJ2-7; 13 nucleotides agree with TRBD2. Germline CDR1 and CDR2: MNHNS and SASEGT. V was clipped by 6 bases and J by 0 bases; unmatched bases: 14. This CDR3 is 19 amino acids long. CDR3: CASSRSRTSGGKSSYEQYF. In DNA, the CDR3 is TGTGCCAGCAGCAGAAGTAGGACTAGCGGGGGTAAAAGCTCCTACGAGCAGTACTTC.

This clonotype was seen only a few times. The chain uses TRBV6-2 or TRBV6-3 and TRBJ2-5; TRBD2 matches at 9 bases. This CDR3 is 18 amino acids long. Germline CDR1 and CDR2: MNHEY and SVGEGT. The ends lost 2 bases at V and 4 bases at J; junction bases unmatched: 14. CDR3 sequence reads: CASSYVGLADTWGETQYF. The CDR3, as DNA: TGTGCCAGCAGTTACGTGGGACTAGCTGACACCTGGGGAGAGACCCAGTACTTC.

The chain has TRBV29-1 and TRBJ2-7, with D perhaps TRBD1 or TRBD2 (5 bases each). Deletions cut 5 bases from V and 3 bases from J, with 14 bases between. CDR3 length equals 13 residues. The germline V gene encodes CDR1 SQVTM and CDR2 ANQGSEA. This chain's CDR3 is CSVSASGGYEQYF. The CDR3 DNA reads as TGCAGCGTTTCGGCAAGTGGGGGCTACGAGCAGTACTTC.

The gene calls are TRBV28 and TRBJ2-5; 8 nucleotides line up with TRBD1. The J call may be wrong; the DNA end is better matched by TRBJ2-7. Germline-derived CDR1 and CDR2 are MDHEN and SYDVKM. This CDR3 spans 14 amino acids. CDR3 coding DNA: TGTGCCACCTCTTGGGGGACAGGTCTCGACGAGCAGTACTTC. It encodes CATSWGTGLDEQYF.

In its sample, this clonotype was seen a few times. V gene TRBV28 combines with J gene TRBJ2-5; 7 nucleotides match TRBD2. The length of the CDR3 is 15 residues. J gave up 5 bases and V 5 bases, and 11 bases lay outside the gene matches. The V gene's germline CDR1 is MDHEN and CDR2 SYDVKM. DNA for the CDR3: TGTGCCAGCAGTCCCTTGGGGGGGGAGTCGGAGACCCAGTACTTC. Its translation: CASSPLGGESETQYF.

The chain carries TRBV5-6 and TRBJ2-7; D is tentatively TRBD1 or TRBD2 (6 bases each). Germline lookup yields CDR1 SGHDT and CDR2 YYEEEE. Trimming took 0 bases from V and 5 from J, leaving 15 bases between them. The CDR3 sequence is 15 residues long. The CDR3 protein is CASSLVSQGRHEQYF. The CDR3 DNA follows: TGTGCCAGCAGCTTGGTGTCTCAGGGGAGGCACGAGCAGTACTTC.

This clonotype occurred a few times. This chain links TRBV19 with TRBJ1-5, with D possibly TRBD1 on 5 matching bases. This CDR3 region has 16 residues. Germline CDR1 reads LNHDA; CDR2 reads SQIVND (reference sequence). V lost 7 bases and J 2 bases, leaving 18 bases between the germline ends. The CDR3 reads CASTPGPLIGNQPQHF. CDR3 in DNA: TGTGCCAGTACCCCGGGACCCCTAATAGGCAATCAGCCCCAGCATTTT. The full variable domain, its missing parts supplied by reference TRBV19 and TRBJ1-5, is DGGITQSPKYLFRKEGQNVTLSCEQNLNHDAMYWYRQDPGQGLRLIYYSQIVNDFQKGDIAEGYSVSREKKESFPLTVTSAQKNPTAFYLCASTPGPLIGNQPQHFGDGTRLSIL.

V usage is TRBV28 and J usage is TRBJ1-5; the D is unclear. There are 17 residues in the CDR3. CDR1 and CDR2 from the germline V gene are MDHEN and SYDVKM. Trimming stripped 5 bases from V and 3 bases from J, with 20 bases between. The CDR3 spells CASSEPPGLSYNQPQHF. The CDR3, as DNA: TGTGCCAGCAGTGAACCTCCGGGTCTATCCTACAATCAGCCCCAGCATTTT.

This clonotype was counted ten times or more. The V gene is TRBV10-2, the J gene TRBJ2-5; D is ambiguous. Germline lookup yields CDR1 WSHSY and CDR2 SAAADI. The CDR3 length is 14 residues. Trimming pared 2 bases from V and 7 bases from J, leaving 14 bases between. This CDR3 is CASSEGLTPGTQYF. CDR3 bases: TGCGCCAGCAGTGAGGGTCTGACTCCCGGGACCCAGTACTTC.

This clonotype appeared a few times. This sequence joins TRBV20-1 and TRBJ2-7; 8 bases line up with TRBD2. Germline loops: CDR1 DFQATT, CDR2 SNEGSKA (reference sequence). CDR3 length: 13 residues. V gave up 6 bases and J gave up 5 bases; unmatched junction bases: 9. CDR3 sequence (DNA): TGCAGTGCCGCACCCGCGGGAGGAAACGAGCAGTACTTC. It encodes CSAAPAGGNEQYF.

This clonotype was seen only a few times. The rearrangement joins TRBV2 to TRBJ1-5, with no clear D. V was clipped by 5 bases and J by 0 bases, with 20 bases between them. The CDR3 totals 18 residues. CDR1 and CDR2 (germline): SNHLY, FYNNEI. In DNA form, the CDR3 reads TGTGCCAGCAGTCCTTACTCGACTAAAAGGGCTAGCAATCAGCCCCAGCATTTT. This encodes CASSPYSTKRASNQPQHF.

This clonotype was detected ten times or more. The chain is built from TRBV7-9 and TRBJ2-3; TRBD1 or TRBD2 may be the D gene (5 bases each). CDR1 SEHNR and CDR2 FQNEAQ come from the germline V gene (reference sequence). The CDR3 loop spans 14 amino acids. Trimming stripped 8 bases from V and 6 bases from J, with 18 bases between. The CDR3 protein is CASSGRRVPDTQYF. CDR3 nucleotides: TGTGCCAGCTCGGGACGACGAGTACCGGATACGCAGTATTTT.

About this clonotype itself: This clone may be a read error of a much larger clone one base away. The chain recombines TRBV29-1 with TRBJ2-1, with 10 bases matching TRBD1. There are 15 residues in the CDR3. The germline gives CDR1 SQVTM, CDR2 ANQGSEA. The junction had 10 bases not matched to a gene; V was cut back by 7 bases and J by 4 bases. The CDR3 nucleotides are TGCAGCGGTGACTTGTTGGGACAGGGGTACAATGAGCAGTTCTTC. Its protein product is CSGDLLGQGYNEQFF.

This clonotype was observed many times. The V gene is TRBV6-2 or TRBV6-3, the J gene TRBJ2-7, with a possible D match to TRBD2 (6 bases). Germline V gives CDR1 MNHEY, CDR2 SVGEGT. The CDR3 consists of 14 residues. V lost 2 bases, J lost 2 bases, and 10 bases lay in between. The CDR3 DNA is TGTGCCAGCAGTTACCGAGCGGGCCCCTACGAGCAGTACTTC. This codes for CASSYRAGPYEQYF.

This chain connects TRBV18 to TRBJ2-3; D gene unclear. Between the trimmed V and J ends, which lost 2 bases and 7 bases, there was a span of 10 bases. The length of the CDR3 is 13 residues. The germline gives CDR1 KGHSH, CDR2 LQKENI. The CDR3 here is CASSPAAGNTQYF. Written as DNA, the CDR3 is TGTGCCAGCTCACCAGCTGCTGGGAATACGCAGTATTTT.

There are many counts of this clonotype. The chain carries TRBV4-1 and TRBJ1-5; D gene unclear. The CDR3 has 15 amino acids. Trimming removed 4 bases at V and 0 bases at J, with 10 bases between. The germline gives CDR1 MGHRA, CDR2 YSYEKL. The chain's CDR3 is CASSLLLGSNQPQHF. CDR3 nucleotides: TGCGCCAGCAGCCTGCTCTTAGGTAGCAATCAGCCCCAGCATTTT.

The V gene is TRBV11-1, the J gene TRBJ2-5, with D perhaps matching TRBD2 (5 bases). CDR1 is SGHAT, CDR2 FQDESV, per germline (reference sequence). CDR3 length: 15 residues. V dropped 1 base and J dropped 2 bases, with 11 bases sitting between them. CDR3 protein: CASSLGRPGQETQYF. CDR3 in DNA: TGTGCCAGCAGCTTAGGCCGGCCGGGACAAGAGACCCAGTACTTC.

This clonotype was picked up many times. This chain joins TRBV7-2 and TRBJ2-7; D ambiguous. Germline loops: CDR1 SGHTA, CDR2 FQGNSA. V dropped 3 bases and J dropped 12 bases, with 12 bases sitting between them. There are 11 residues in the CDR3. The CDR3 DNA is TGTGCCAGCAGCTTGCTGGGAATTGGGTACTTC. This codes for CASSLLGIGYF.

This CDR3 reads CALGGGLWSTEAFF. Written as DNA, the CDR3 is TGTGCCCTCGGAGGCGGGCTTTGGTCCACTGAAGCTTTCTTT. The genes are TRBV6-1 and TRBJ1-1; no clear D. The CDR3 has 14 amino acids. V lost 11 bases to trimming and J lost 4 bases, with 20 bases between them. In germline, CDR1 is MNHNS, CDR2 SASEGT.

The chain couples TRBV7-2 to TRBJ2-1; D unclear. This CDR3 has 13 residues. The V gene lost 1 base and the J gene lost 9 bases, with 10 bases spanning the gap. Looked up from germline, CDR1 is SGHTA and CDR2 is FQGNSA. The CDR3 DNA reads as TGTGCCAGCAGCTTAGTCGTGATTTTTGAGCAGTTCTTC. It specifies CASSLVVIFEQFF.

This clonotype was detected many times. V gene TRBV18 combines with J gene TRBJ2-7; 7 bases match TRBD2. The CDR3 length is 13 residues. The V segment lost 8 bases and the J segment 3 bases; nucleotides outside the gene matches: 7. CDR1 is KGHSH, CDR2 LQKENI, per germline. The CDR3 loop reads CASSPSGSYEQYF. CDR3 in DNA: TGTGCCAGCAGTCCTAGCGGAAGCTACGAGCAGTACTTC.

The rearrangement uses TRBV12-3 or TRBV12-4 and TRBJ1-1; D perhaps matches TRBD1 (6 bases). Trimming cost V 5 bases and J 5 bases, with 18 bases left between them. The CDR3 sequence is 15 residues long. CDR3: CASSTGGGGGTEAFF. The CDR3 nucleotides are TGTGCCAGCAGTACTGGCGGGGGCGGTGGAACTGAAGCTTTCTTT.

The sample holds many counts of this clonotype. The rearrangement joins TRBV6-2 or TRBV6-3 to TRBJ2-5; no clear D gene. This CDR3 is built from 13 residues. V gave up 6 bases and J gave up 5 bases, with 13 bases separating them. The germline V gene encodes CDR1 MNHEY and CDR2 SVGEGT. This CDR3 is CASRQDGKETQYF. CDR3 coding DNA: TGTGCCAGCAGGCAGGACGGCAAGGAGACCCAGTACTTC.

There are many counts of this clonotype. The CDR3 DNA reads as TGTGCCAGCAGGACAGGTTCCGGGACAGGGGGCGGAGAGACCCAGTACTTC. Translation: CASRTGSGTGGGETQYF. The genes are TRBV6-6 and TRBJ2-5; 12 nucleotides match TRBD1. The trim removed 6 bases at V and 4 bases at J, leaving 12 bases unmatched. CDR1 and CDR2 from the germline V gene are MNHNY and SVGAGI (reference sequence). This CDR3 has 17 residues.

This clonotype has more than one count but fewer than ten. The chain links TRBV6-5 to TRBJ2-1; no clear D. With 6 bases removed from V and 10 bases from J, the gap between germline ends came to 16 bases. CDR1 is MNHEY and CDR2 is SVGAGI in the germline V gene. This CDR3 has 13 amino acids. CDR3 loop: CASRMTGSYEQFF. The CDR3, as DNA: TGTGCCAGCAGGATGACCGGCTCCTACGAGCAGTTCTTC.

Remarks on this clonotype: At one end the junction does not follow the germline gene, possibly because of a read error. V is TRBV7-2 and J is TRBJ2-5; D is perhaps TRBD2 (5 bases). The CDR3 consists of 17 residues. The germline CDR1 and CDR2 sequences are SGHTA and FQGNSA. In DNA, the CDR3 is TGTGCCAGCAGCTTTTCGTCGGTGAGGGAGCAGCGAGAGACCCAGGACTTC. It yields the protein CASSFSSVREQRETQDF.

Remarks on this clonotype: One end of the junction varies from germline; a read error may be responsible. The chain is built from TRBV10-3 and TRBJ1-1; D is perhaps TRBD1 (5 bases). Looked up from germline, CDR1 is ENHRY and CDR2 is SYGVKD. The CDR3 is 13 amino acids. CDR3 residues: CAISAAGDAETFF. For the CDR3, the DNA is TGTGCCATCAGTGCCGCGGGGGACGCTGAAACTTTCTTT.

The rearrangement uses TRBV21-1 and TRBJ2-4; the D call in the table, TRBD2, was not verified against the DNA. The better agreement between TRBJ2-7 and the DNA end casts doubt on the J call. TRBV21-1 is recorded as a pseudogene. The CDR3 extends over 15 amino acids. CDR3 DNA: TGTGCCAGCAGGACCCCGACTAGCGGGGCGTACGAGCAGTACTTC. It is translated as CASRTPTSGAYEQYF.

Ten or more counts support this clonotype. The V gene is TRBV6-5, the J gene TRBJ1-6; D remains ambiguous. The germline gives CDR1 MNHEY, CDR2 SVGAGI. V lost 6 bases and J lost 7, with 13 bases in between. The CDR3 extends over 14 amino acids. The CDR3 DNA reads as TGTGCCAGCAGCCCCCCCGGAGGCAATTCACCCCTCCACTTT. Translating it yields CASSPPGGNSPLHF.

At least ten counts were recorded for this clonotype. This chain uses TRBV6-6 with TRBJ2-1; no definite D call. This CDR3 is built from 13 residues. Germline lookup yields CDR1 MNHNY and CDR2 SVGAGI (reference sequence). The ends were cut back, 5 bases at V and 6 bases at J, with 11 bases in the middle. The CDR3 sequence: CASSQTGGNEQFF. The CDR3 region has the DNA TGTGCCAGCAGTCAAACTGGCGGCAATGAGCAGTTCTTC.

The chain has TRBV4-1 and TRBJ2-1; 9 positions agree with TRBD1. V shed 4 bases and J 8 bases; nucleotides not matched to a gene: 21. CDR1 is MGHRA, CDR2 YSYEKL, per germline. The length of the CDR3 is 19 residues. The DNA for the CDR3 is TGCGCCAGCAGCCGCGTATACTTCACCGGGACAGGGTCAGTTTATGAGCAGTTCTTC. It yields the protein CASSRVYFTGTGSVYEQFF.

This clonotype was counted ten times or more. The chain uses TRBV10-3 and TRBJ2-7; possibly TRBD1 for D (5 bases). This CDR3 has 13 residues. CDR1 is ENHRY and CDR2 is SYGVKD in the germline V gene. V was shortened by 0 bases and J by 3 bases, with 6 bases between the two germline ends. As DNA, the CDR3 is TGTGCCATCAGTGAGTCGGACATCTACGAGCAGTACTTC. Protein: CAISESDIYEQYF.